This T cell receptor beta chain is from a study of cytomegalovirus exposure and HLA in healthy donors. Overall study context: The early release's HLA-typed donors yielded some 85 million unique TCRs.

Although they were nominally healthy when sampled, donors likely had unrecorded immune exposures. Researchers ran the PCR with 60 Vbeta and 13 Jbeta primers. Authors' processing steps: A later analysis tallied about 80 million unique TCR beta chains, approximately 11 million of them shared. Repertoires were generated with immunoSEQ multiplex PCR, while TCRdb's copy carries only in-frame clones and drops some. Clonal size and the V and J genes are those of that table, whereas D and trimming came from the DNA. This sample's clone table lists approximately 70,000 clones. Germline trimming cut 0 bases from V and 2 bases from J; bases unmatched to any gene: 1. This CDR3 is 16 amino acids long. Germline V gene sequence: CDR1 SNHLY, CDR2 FYNNEI.

The chain couples TRBV2 to TRBJ1-2; 12 bases fit TRBD1. The source of this sequence is a woman between 35 and 50 years old in good health and CMV-seropositive. The sequenced sample was PBMCs. The CDR3 sequence: CASSEAGTGGNYGYTF. The CDR3 nucleotides read TGTGCCAGCAGTGAAGCCGGGACAGGGGGCAACTATGGCTACACCTTC. Based on the CDR3 plus reference TRBV2 and TRBJ1-2, the full variable domain is EPEVTQTPSHQVTQMGQEVILRCVPISNHLYFYWYRQILGQKVEFLVSFYNNEISEKSEIFDDQFSVERPDGSNFTLKIRSTKLEDSAMYFCASSEAGTGGNYGYTFGSGTRLTVV.